The next 28 T cell receptor beta chains were all read from a single sample in a study of control samples from healthy donors and cancer patients. Assay used: immunoSEQ multiplex PCR; TCRdb lists only in-frame clones, some missing. The data contain some 78,000 clones, around 90% of them singletons. The material sequenced was blood. The receptors derive from a woman aged 55-69 years in good health.

The chain combines TRBV9 with TRBJ2-1, with D perhaps TRBD1 (5 bases). The CDR3 spans 15 residues. V lost 0 bases, J lost 2 bases, and 9 bases lay in between. Looked up from germline, CDR1 is SGDLS and CDR2 is YYNGEE. The CDR3 DNA reads TGTGCCAGCAGCGTAGCTACGGACACCTACAATGAGCAGTTCTTC. Its protein product is CASSVATDTYNEQFF.

The V gene is TRBV30, the J gene TRBJ1-5; D unresolved. With 0 bases removed from V and 3 bases from J, the gap between germline ends came to 12 bases. This CDR3 is 15 amino acids long. Per the germline V gene, CDR1 is GTSNPN and CDR2 is SVGIG (reference sequence). CDR3 amino acids: CAWSVPGPFNQPQHF. The CDR3 nucleotides read TGTGCCTGGAGTGTCCCCGGGCCATTCAATCAGCCCCAGCATTTT.

The chain combines TRBV11-3 with TRBJ2-5; perhaps D is TRBD1 or TRBD2 (5 bases each). The germline V gene has CDR1 SGHNT and CDR2 YENEEA. Trimming took 4 bases from V and 1 from J, leaving 16 bases between them. The CDR3 has 16 residues. CDR3 sequence (DNA): TGTGCCAGCAGCTCATATAGTCCGGGACCCCAAGAGACCCAGTACTTC. This gives the protein CASSSYSPGPQETQYF. The full variable domain, in which reference TRBV11-3 and TRBJ2-5 provide the parts outside the CDR3, is EAGVVQSPRYKIIEKKQPVAFWCNPISGHNTLYWYLQNLGQGPELLIRYENEEAVDDSQLPKDRFSAERLKGVDSTLKIQPAELGDSAVYLCASSSYSPGPQETQYFGPGTRLLVL.

This clone was detected once. The CDR3 sequence: CASSFLGTPNEQFF. As DNA, the CDR3 is TGTGCCAGCAGCTTCCTCGGGACTCCCAATGAGCAGTTCTTC. This chain joins TRBV11-2 and TRBJ2-1; TRBD2 is a possible D gene (6 bases). The CDR3 covers 14 residues. Per the germline V gene, CDR1 is SGHAT and CDR2 is FQNNGV. The germline V and J ends were trimmed by 3 bases and 6 bases, with 12 bases remaining between them.

Comments on this clone: Since the CDR3 does not end with the conserved phenylalanine or tryptophan, this likely comes from a read error. No DNA is shown, since the ends of the CDR3 on it are uncertain; the CDR3 is the one TCRdb lists. This chain joins TRBV18 and TRBJ1-2. Both ends counted, the CDR3 spans 13 residues. CDR1 is KGHSH and CDR2 is LQKENI in the germline V gene. The CDR3 sequence is CASSPPYAVGHTL.

This chain connects TRBV5-5 to TRBJ2-5; D is undetermined. CDR1 and CDR2 (germline): SGHKS, YYEKEE (reference sequence). Trimming removed 4 bases from V and 1 base from J, with 14 bases in between. The CDR3 spans 15 residues. The CDR3 nucleotides are TGTGCCAGCAGCCCCGGCCGGGTGGTCCAAGAGACCCAGTACTTC. Translated, it gives CASSPGRVVQETQYF.

J is TRBJ2-5 and V is TRBV11-3, with D perhaps TRBD1 (6 bases). This CDR3 has 13 residues. The germline gives CDR1 SGHNT, CDR2 YENEEA. The V end lost 4 bases, the J end lost 1 base, and 7 bases lay between the germline ends. For the CDR3, the DNA is TGTGCCAGCAGCTGGACAGCCCAAGAGACCCAGTACTTC. Its translation: CASSWTAQETQYF.

The chain links TRBV5-1 to TRBJ2-5; D may be TRBD2 (6 bases). The CDR3 contains 13 residues. Trimming left V 7 bases short and J 6 bases short, with 16 bases between. Germline V gives CDR1 SGHRS, CDR2 YFSETQ. The CDR3 nucleotides are TGCGCCAGCGCCACCGGGGGACTTCAGACCCAGTACTTC. Its protein product is CASATGGLQTQYF.

This rearrangement joins TRBV30 to TRBJ1-3; TRBD1 matches 7 bases. Trimming cost V 2 bases and J 4 bases; bases outside gene matches: 5. From germline, CDR1 is GTSNPN and CDR2 SVGIG (reference sequence). The CDR3 is made up of 14 amino acids. In nucleotides, the CDR3 is TGTGCCTGGAGTCGACAGGGTCTGGGAAACACCATATATTTT. Amino acids: CAWSRQGLGNTIYF.

The chain joins TRBV11-3 to TRBJ2-5; either TRBD1 or TRBD2 may fit D (5 bases each). The V and J ends lost 2 bases and 5 bases respectively, with 15 bases between them. This CDR3 contains 15 residues. Per germline, CDR1 SGHNT and CDR2 YENEEA. The CDR3 region has the DNA TGTGCCAGCAGCTTAAATCTGGATTGGGGGGAGACCCAGTACTTC. It yields the protein CASSLNLDWGETQYF.

This chain connects TRBV7-2 to TRBJ2-1; TRBD2 matches at 13 bases. Unmatched junction bases numbered 11, after V lost 5 bases and J lost 1 base. Germline CDR1 SGHTA, CDR2 FQGNSA. The CDR3 contains 19 residues. The CDR3 coding sequence is TGTGCCAGCAGCAAAAGAGGACTAGCGGGAGTGGGGTCCTACAATGAGCAGTTCTTC. Translation: CASSKRGLAGVGSYNEQFF.

The chain employs TRBV6-4 and TRBJ1-1; D is ambiguous. The length of the CDR3 is 13 residues. Germline V gene sequence: CDR1 MRHNA, CDR2 SNTAGT. The V gene lost 4 bases and the J gene lost 4 bases, with 10 bases spanning the gap. The CDR3 spells CASSVDPFTEAFF. The CDR3 DNA reads TGTGCCAGCAGTGTGGACCCGTTCACTGAAGCTTTCTTT.

The rearrangement joins TRBV10-2 to TRBJ1-1; perhaps TRBD1 as D (5 bases). Per the germline V gene, CDR1 is WSHSY and CDR2 is SAAADI. V was pared by 0 bases and J by 5 bases, with 13 bases between. This CDR3 is 15 amino acids long. This CDR3 reads CASSESMAGKTEAFF. The CDR3 nucleotides are TGCGCCAGCAGTGAGTCGATGGCAGGGAAGACTGAAGCTTTCTTT.

This chain links TRBV9 with TRBJ2-5; 13 bases line up with TRBD2. Germline trimming cut 3 bases from V and 5 bases from J; bases unmatched to any gene: 1. The length of the CDR3 is 14 residues. Germline lookup yields CDR1 SGDLS and CDR2 YYNGEE. CDR3 region: CASSGLAGGETQYF. The CDR3 DNA reads as TGTGCCAGCAGCGGACTAGCGGGAGGTGAGACCCAGTACTTC.

The chain carries TRBV28 and TRBJ1-4, with unresolved D. CDR3 size: 15 residues. Germline V lookup: CDR1 MDHEN, CDR2 SYDVKM. Trimming took 4 bases from V and 0 from J, leaving 9 bases between them. CDR3 sequence reads: CASSSYTSTNEKLFF. The CDR3 coding sequence is TGTGCCAGCAGTTCCTACACATCAACTAATGAAAAACTGTTTTTT.

V usage is TRBV6-4 and J usage is TRBJ2-3, with a tentative D call TRBD2 (5 bases). This CDR3 is 16 amino acids long. Germline assignment: CDR1 MRHNA and CDR2 SNTAGT. The V gene lost 3 bases and the J gene lost 1 base, with 14 bases spanning the gap. The CDR3, as DNA: TGTGCCAGCAGTGATTCAGCGGAGACTGGCACAGATACGCAGTATTTT. It translates to CASSDSAETGTDTQYF.

The chain couples TRBV29-1 to TRBJ2-6; 8 bases line up with TRBD2. Germline CDR1 reads SQVTM; CDR2 reads ANQGSEA. This CDR3 region has 16 residues. V was pared by 2 bases and J by 0 bases, with 3 bases of the junction left unmatched. The CDR3 DNA reads TGCAGCGTTGAAACAGGGACTAGCTCTGGGGCCAACGTCCTGACTTTC. Its translation: CSVETGTSSGANVLTF.

The chain joins TRBV2 to TRBJ2-2, with D maybe TRBD2 (6 bases). The CDR3 is 14 residues long. Germline V lookup: CDR1 SNHLY, CDR2 FYNNEI. V lost 6 bases, J lost 2 bases, and 10 bases lay in between. CDR3 nucleotide sequence: TGTGCCAGCAGCGGGACTCGCAACACCGGGGAGCTGTTTTTT. This translates into CASSGTRNTGELFF.

The gene calls are TRBV29-1 and TRBJ1-2; D ambiguous. This CDR3 has 12 amino acids. V was trimmed by 2 bases and J by 2 bases, leaving 6 bases between them. The V gene's germline CDR1 is SQVTM and CDR2 ANQGSEA. CDR3 residues: CSVENGNYGYTF. In nucleotides, the CDR3 is TGCAGCGTTGAAAACGGGAACTATGGCTACACCTTC.

In nucleotides, the CDR3 is TGTGCCAGCACCGGAGGGTCCACCGGGGAGCTGTTTTTT. It yields the protein CASTGGSTGELFF. This chain joins TRBV2 and TRBJ2-2, with D maybe TRBD2 (6 bases). The CDR3 loop spans 13 amino acids. The V end lost 7 bases, the J end lost 4 bases, and 10 bases lay between the germline ends. Germline V gene data show CDR1 as SNHLY and CDR2 as FYNNEI.

Only one count was recorded for this clone. The CDR3 spells CSVEFEGFSYNEQFF. The CDR3 DNA follows: TGCAGCGTTGAGTTTGAGGGCTTCTCCTACAATGAGCAGTTCTTC. The chain uses TRBV29-1 and TRBJ2-1, with D perhaps matching TRBD2 (5 bases). Germline V lookup: CDR1 SQVTM, CDR2 ANQGSEA. The CDR3 covers 15 residues. Trimming left V 3 bases short and J 0 bases short, with 12 bases between.

This chain links TRBV12-2 with TRBJ1-1; the table's D call, TRBD1, was not checked against the DNA. TRBV12-2 is classified as a pseudogene. This CDR3 is 17 amino acids long. The CDR3 DNA follows: TGTGCAAGTCGCTTAGGTATGATTGGGGGCGCGAACACTGAAGCTTTCTTT. Translating it yields CASRLGMIGGANTEAFF.

V and J are TRBV3-1 (or the pseudogene TRBV3-2) and TRBJ2-7; 8 bases map to TRBD1. With 4 bases clipped from V and 3 bases from J, the junction kept 11 bases outside the gene matches. This CDR3 region has 16 residues. CDR1 LGHDT and CDR2 YNNKEL come from the germline V gene (reference sequence). CDR3 in DNA: TGTGCCAGCAGCCCACAATCCGGGACAGGATTCTACGAGCAGTACTTC. Translation: CASSPQSGTGFYEQYF.

V and J are TRBV28 and TRBJ1-3; possibly TRBD1 for D (6 bases). The germline CDR1 and CDR2 sequences are MDHEN and SYDVKM. The CDR3 sequence is 17 residues long. V was clipped by 2 bases and J by 0 bases, with 14 bases between them. Here the CDR3 DNA reads TGTGCCAGCAGTTTAAATGGACAGTTCCACTCTGGAAACACCATATATTTT. As protein: CASSLNGQFHSGNTIYF.

The chain combines TRBV11-3 with TRBJ1-1, with 8 bases that match TRBD1. V shed 0 bases, J shed 5 bases, and the junction held 2 bases outside the gene matches. The germline V gene encodes CDR1 SGHNT and CDR2 YENEEA. The length of the CDR3 is 14 residues. CDR3 loop: CASSLDQGATEAFF. In DNA, the CDR3 is TGTGCCAGCAGCTTAGATCAGGGGGCTACTGAAGCTTTCTTT.

The CDR3 is CASRGQREAFF. CDR3 in DNA: TGTGCCAGCAGGGGACAACGTGAAGCTTTCTTT. V is TRBV6-5 and J is TRBJ1-1; the D gene is possibly TRBD1 (6 bases). The CDR3 totals 11 residues. Germline loops: CDR1 MNHEY, CDR2 SVGAGI. V shed 6 bases and J shed 7 bases, with 9 bases lying between them.

This clone occurred a few times. Other DNA sequences within the sample encode an identical CDR3. This chain joins TRBV7-2 and TRBJ1-2; 8 bases agree with TRBD1. V lost 3 bases and J lost 8; bases outside the gene matches: 8. The CDR3 contains 14 residues. Germline assignment: CDR1 SGHTA and CDR2 FQGNSA. The DNA for the CDR3 is TGTGCCAGCAGCTTTGACAGGGGAGGGGGGGGCTACACCTTC. This codes for CASSFDRGGGGYTF.

The chain joins TRBV11-3 to TRBJ1-5, with D possibly being TRBD1 (5 bases). The V end was cut by 5 bases, the J end by 9 bases, with 17 bases between. The germline gives CDR1 SGHNT, CDR2 YENEEA. The CDR3 extends over 14 amino acids. CDR3 loop: CASSHLLKGPPQHF. The CDR3, as DNA: TGTGCCAGCAGCCACCTCCTCAAGGGACCGCCCCAGCATTTT.